The 5 T cell receptor beta chains below were found in one sample sequenced in a study of shared clonotypes between healthy human individuals. The table came from immunoSEQ multiplex PCR; TCRdb's copy has only in-frame clones and leaves some out. This table has under 600,000 clones, roughly 97% appearing once. Sequenced: naive CD4+ T cells sorted from blood. The subset: CD45RA+ positively selected. The receptors stem from a woman aged 25 to 39 in good health.

The J gene is TRBJ2-5, the V gene TRBV10-3; 9 bases are shared with TRBD1. The CDR3 loop spans 14 amino acids. Germline lookup yields CDR1 ENHRY and CDR2 SYGVKD. V dropped 6 bases and J dropped 5; count of bases not matched to a gene: 7. The CDR3 region has the DNA TGTGCCATCAGCCGGGACAGGGTTTCGGAGACCCAGTACTTC. Amino acid sequence: CAISRDRVSETQYF.

The CDR3 loop is CASSEDARGTGGVNYGYTF. The DNA for the CDR3 is TGTGCCAGCAGTGAAGACGCTCGGGGGACAGGGGGTGTTAACTATGGCTACACCTTC. The chain couples TRBV6-1 to TRBJ1-2; TRBD1 aligns across 11 bases. Germline V lookup: CDR1 MNHNS, CDR2 SASEGT. The J segment lost 1 base and the V segment lost 1 base, leaving 11 bases of the junction unmatched. This CDR3 contains 19 residues.

The chain carries TRBV23-1 and TRBJ2-7; D perhaps matches TRBD2 (5 bases). TRBV23-1 is identified as an open reading frame with a role that is uncertain. The CDR3 consists of 17 residues. Between the trimmed V and J ends, which lost 3 bases and 1 base, there was a span of 19 bases. CDR3 sequence reads: CASSHWPYSAESYEQYF. The CDR3 DNA reads TGCGCCAGCAGTCATTGGCCCTACTCAGCGGAGTCCTACGAGCAGTACTTC.

This clone was picked up one time. V usage is TRBV7-9 and J usage is TRBJ2-1; TRBD1 is a possible D gene (6 bases). The CDR3 runs 15 residues. V was pared by 5 bases and J by 2 bases, with 13 bases between. Germline-derived CDR1 and CDR2 are SEHNR and FQNEAQ (reference sequence). The CDR3 reads CASSADRLAYNEQFF. For the CDR3, the DNA is TGTGCCAGCAGCGCCGACAGGTTAGCCTACAATGAGCAGTTCTTC.

The V gene is TRBV28, the J gene TRBJ1-6, with 9 bases aligning to TRBD1. The length of the CDR3 is 15 residues. Germline-derived CDR1 and CDR2 are MDHEN and SYDVKM. The ends lost 6 bases at V and 9 bases at J; junction bases unmatched: 9. The CDR3 coding sequence is TGTGCCAGCAGCTCGGGACAGGGCATCGGTTCACCCCTCCACTTT. It is translated as CASSSGQGIGSPLHF.